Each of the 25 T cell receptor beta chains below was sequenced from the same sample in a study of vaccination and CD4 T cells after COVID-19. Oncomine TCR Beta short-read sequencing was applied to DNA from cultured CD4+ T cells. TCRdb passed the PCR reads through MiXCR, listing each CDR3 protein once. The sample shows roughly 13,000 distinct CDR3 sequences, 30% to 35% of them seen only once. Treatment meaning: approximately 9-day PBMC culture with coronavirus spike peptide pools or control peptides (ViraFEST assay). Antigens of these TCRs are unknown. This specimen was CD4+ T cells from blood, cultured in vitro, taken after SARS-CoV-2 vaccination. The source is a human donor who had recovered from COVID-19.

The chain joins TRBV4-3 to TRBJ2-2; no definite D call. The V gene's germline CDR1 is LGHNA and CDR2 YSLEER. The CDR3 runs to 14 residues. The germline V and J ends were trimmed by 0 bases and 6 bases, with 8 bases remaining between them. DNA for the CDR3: TGCGCCAGCAGCCAAGATTTTTCTCCCGGGGAGCTGTTTTTT. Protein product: CASSQDFSPGELFF.

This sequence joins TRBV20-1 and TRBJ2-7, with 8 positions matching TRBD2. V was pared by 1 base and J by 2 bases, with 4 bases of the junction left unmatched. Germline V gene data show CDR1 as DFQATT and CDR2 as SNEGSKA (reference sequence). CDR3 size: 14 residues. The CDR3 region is CSARGSSGPYEQYF. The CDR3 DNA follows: TGCAGTGCTAGAGGGTCTAGCGGGCCCTACGAGCAGTACTTC.

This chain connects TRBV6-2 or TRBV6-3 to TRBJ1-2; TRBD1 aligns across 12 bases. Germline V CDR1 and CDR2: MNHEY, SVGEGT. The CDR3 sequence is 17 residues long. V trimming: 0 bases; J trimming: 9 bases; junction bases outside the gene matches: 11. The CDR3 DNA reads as TGTGCCAGCAGTTACTCGGGACAGGGGGCTCGTATGAAAAGCTACACCTTC. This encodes CASSYSGQGARMKSYTF.

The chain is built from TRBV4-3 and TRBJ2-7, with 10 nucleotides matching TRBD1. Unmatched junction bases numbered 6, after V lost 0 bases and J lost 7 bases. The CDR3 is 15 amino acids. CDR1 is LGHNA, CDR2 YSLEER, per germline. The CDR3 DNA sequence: TGCGCCAGCAGCCAAGAACGGGACAGGGGTTTTGAGCAGTACTTC. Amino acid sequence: CASSQERDRGFEQYF.

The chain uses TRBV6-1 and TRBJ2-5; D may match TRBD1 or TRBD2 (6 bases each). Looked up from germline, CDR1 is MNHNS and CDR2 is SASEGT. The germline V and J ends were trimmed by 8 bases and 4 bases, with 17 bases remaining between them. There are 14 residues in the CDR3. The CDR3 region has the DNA TGTGCCAGCGCCGGACTGGGGGGCGCAGAGACCCAGTACTTC. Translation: CASAGLGGAETQYF.

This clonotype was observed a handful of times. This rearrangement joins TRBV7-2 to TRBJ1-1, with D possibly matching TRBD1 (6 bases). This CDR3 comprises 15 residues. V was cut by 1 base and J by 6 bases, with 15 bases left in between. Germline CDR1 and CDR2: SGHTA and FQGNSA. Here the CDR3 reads CASSLEGRGGSEAFF. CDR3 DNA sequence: TGTGCCAGCAGCTTAGAGGGTCGAGGGGGGTCTGAAGCTTTCTTT.

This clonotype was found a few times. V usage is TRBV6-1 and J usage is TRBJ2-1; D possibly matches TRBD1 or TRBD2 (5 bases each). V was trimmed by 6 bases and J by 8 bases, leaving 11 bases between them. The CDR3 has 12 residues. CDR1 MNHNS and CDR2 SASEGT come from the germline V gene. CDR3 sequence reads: CASRPPGHEQFF. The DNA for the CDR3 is TGTGCCAGCAGACCGCCGGGACATGAGCAGTTCTTC.

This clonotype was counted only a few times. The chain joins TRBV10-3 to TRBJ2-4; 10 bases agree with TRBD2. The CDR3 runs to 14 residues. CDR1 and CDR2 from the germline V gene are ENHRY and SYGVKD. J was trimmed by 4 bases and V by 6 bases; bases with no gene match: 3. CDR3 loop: CAIRATSGKNIQYF. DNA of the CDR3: TGTGCCATCAGGGCGACTAGCGGGAAAAACATTCAGTACTTC.

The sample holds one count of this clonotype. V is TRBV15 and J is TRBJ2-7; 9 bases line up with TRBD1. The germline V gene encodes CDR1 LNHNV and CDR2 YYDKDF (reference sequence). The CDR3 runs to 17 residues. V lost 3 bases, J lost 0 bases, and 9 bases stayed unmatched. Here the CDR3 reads CATSSPSYRGLSYEQYF. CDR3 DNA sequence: TGTGCCACCAGCAGCCCTTCCTACAGGGGGCTCTCCTACGAGCAGTACTTC.

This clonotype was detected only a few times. As DNA, the CDR3 is TGTGCCAGCAGCTGGGACAGGGGAGACACCGGGGAGCTGTTTTTT. Translating gives CASSWDRGDTGELFF. This sequence joins TRBV27 and TRBJ2-2; 10 positions match TRBD1. Germline V lookup: CDR1 MNHEY, CDR2 SMNVEV (reference sequence). J was trimmed by 3 bases and V by 6 bases; bases with no gene match: 4. The CDR3 is 15 residues long.

DNA of the CDR3: TGTGCCAGCAAAAAGAACACTGAAGCTTTCTTT. It is translated as CASKKNTEAFF. The chain links TRBV25-1 to TRBJ1-1; no clear D. The CDR3 is made up of 11 amino acids. Germline V gives CDR1 MGHDK, CDR2 SYGVNS. V was trimmed by 7 bases and J by 1 base, leaving 4 bases between them.

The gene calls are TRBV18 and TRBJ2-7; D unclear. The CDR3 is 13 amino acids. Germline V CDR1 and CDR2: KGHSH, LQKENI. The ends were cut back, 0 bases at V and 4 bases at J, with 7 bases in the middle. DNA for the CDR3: TGTGCCAGCTCACCACCATCGATTTACGAGCAGTACTTC. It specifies CASSPPSIYEQYF.

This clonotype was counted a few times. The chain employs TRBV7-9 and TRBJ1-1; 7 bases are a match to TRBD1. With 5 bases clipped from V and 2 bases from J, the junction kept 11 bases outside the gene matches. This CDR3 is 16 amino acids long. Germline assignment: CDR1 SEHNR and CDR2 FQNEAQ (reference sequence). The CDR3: CASSLRQGVENTEAFF. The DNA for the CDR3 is TGTGCCAGCAGCCTGAGACAGGGAGTCGAAAACACTGAAGCTTTCTTT.

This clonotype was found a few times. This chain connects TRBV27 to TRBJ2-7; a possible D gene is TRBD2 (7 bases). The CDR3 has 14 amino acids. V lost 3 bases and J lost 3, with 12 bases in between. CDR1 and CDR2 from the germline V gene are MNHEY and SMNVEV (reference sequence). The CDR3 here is CASSFIRGGYEQYF. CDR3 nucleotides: TGTGCCAGCAGTTTTATTAGGGGGGGCTACGAGCAGTACTTC.

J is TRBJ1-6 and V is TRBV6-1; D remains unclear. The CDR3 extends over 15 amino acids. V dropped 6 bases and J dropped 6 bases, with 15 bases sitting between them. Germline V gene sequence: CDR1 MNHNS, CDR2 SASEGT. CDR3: CASRYHDGLNSPLHF. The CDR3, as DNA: TGTGCCAGCAGATATCATGACGGGCTTAATTCACCCCTCCACTTT.

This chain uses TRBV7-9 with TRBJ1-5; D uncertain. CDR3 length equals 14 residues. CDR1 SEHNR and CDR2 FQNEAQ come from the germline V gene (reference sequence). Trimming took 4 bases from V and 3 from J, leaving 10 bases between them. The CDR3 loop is CASSSWSTNQPQHF. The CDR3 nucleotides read TGTGCCAGCAGCTCTTGGTCTACCAATCAGCCCCAGCATTTT.

CDR3 loop: CASSPSHEQFF. In DNA, the CDR3 is TGTGCCAGCAGCCCCTCCCATGAGCAGTTCTTC. V and J are TRBV7-9 and TRBJ2-1, with D unresolved. Germline V lookup: CDR1 SEHNR, CDR2 FQNEAQ (reference sequence). V gave up 5 bases and J gave up 8 bases, with 7 bases separating them. The CDR3 has 11 residues. The full variable domain, with the rest looked up from reference TRBV7-9 and TRBJ2-1, is DTGVSQNPRHKITKRGQNVTFRCDPISEHNRLYWYRQTLGQGPEFLTYFQNEAQLEKSRLLSDRFSAERPKGSFSTLEIQRTEQGDSAMYLCASSPSHEQFFGPGTRLTVL.

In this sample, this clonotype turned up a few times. CDR3 in DNA: TGTGCCAGCAGCTTAGTTTCCGGCACTGAAGCTTTCTTT. Protein product: CASSLVSGTEAFF. This chain joins TRBV7-2 and TRBJ1-1; D not certain. The germline gives CDR1 SGHTA, CDR2 FQGNSA. Trimming took 1 base from V and 4 from J, leaving 7 bases between them. The CDR3 covers 13 residues.

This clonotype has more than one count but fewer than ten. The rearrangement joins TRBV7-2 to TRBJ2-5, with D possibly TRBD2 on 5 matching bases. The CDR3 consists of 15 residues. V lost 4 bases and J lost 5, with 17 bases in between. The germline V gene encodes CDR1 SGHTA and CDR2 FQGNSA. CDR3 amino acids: CASSSPGVRSETQYF. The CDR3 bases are TGTGCCAGCAGCTCCCCCGGGGTTCGCTCGGAGACCCAGTACTTC.

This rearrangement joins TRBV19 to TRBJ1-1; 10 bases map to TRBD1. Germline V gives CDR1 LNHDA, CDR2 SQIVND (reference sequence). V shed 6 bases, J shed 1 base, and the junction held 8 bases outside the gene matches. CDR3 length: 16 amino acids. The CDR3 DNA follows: TGTGCCAGTAGACCGGGACAGGGGATTTCGAACACTGAAGCTTTCTTT. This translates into CASRPGQGISNTEAFF.

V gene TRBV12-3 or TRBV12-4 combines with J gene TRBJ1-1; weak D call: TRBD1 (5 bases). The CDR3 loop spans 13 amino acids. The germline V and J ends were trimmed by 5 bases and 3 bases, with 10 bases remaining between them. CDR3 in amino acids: CASSTDSYTEAFF. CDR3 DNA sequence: TGTGCCAGCAGTACAGACAGTTACACTGAAGCTTTCTTT.

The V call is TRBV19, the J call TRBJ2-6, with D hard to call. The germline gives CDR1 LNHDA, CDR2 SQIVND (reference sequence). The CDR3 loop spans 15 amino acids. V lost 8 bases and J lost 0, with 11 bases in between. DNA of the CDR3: TGTGCCAGTGGCGATGGAGACTCTGGGGCCAACGTCCTGACTTTC. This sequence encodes CASGDGDSGANVLTF.

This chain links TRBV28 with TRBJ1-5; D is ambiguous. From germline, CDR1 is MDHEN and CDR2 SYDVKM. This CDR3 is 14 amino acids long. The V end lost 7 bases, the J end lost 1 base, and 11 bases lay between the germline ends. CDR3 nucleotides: TGTGCCAGCACCGGTGGGCAGAGCAATCAGCCCCAGCATTTT. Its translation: CASTGGQSNQPQHF. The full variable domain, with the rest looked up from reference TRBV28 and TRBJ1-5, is DVKVTQSSRYLVKRTGEKVFLECVQDMDHENMFWYRQDPGLGLRLIYFSYDVKMKEKGDIPEGYSVSREKKERFSLILESASTNQTSMYLCASTGGQSNQPQHFGDGTRLSIL.

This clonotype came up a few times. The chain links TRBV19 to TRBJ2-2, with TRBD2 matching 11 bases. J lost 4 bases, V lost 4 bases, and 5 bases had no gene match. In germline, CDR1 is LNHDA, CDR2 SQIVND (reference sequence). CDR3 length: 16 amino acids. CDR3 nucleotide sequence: TGTGCCAGTAGTACCCCTAGCGGGAGGACCACCGGGGAGCTGTTTTTT. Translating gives CASSTPSGRTTGELFF. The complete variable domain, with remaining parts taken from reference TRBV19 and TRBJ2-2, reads DGGITQSPKYLFRKEGQNVTLSCEQNLNHDAMYWYRQDPGQGLRLIYYSQIVNDFQKGDIAEGYSVSREKKESFPLTVTSAQKNPTAFYLCASSTPSGRTTGELFFGEGSRLTVL.

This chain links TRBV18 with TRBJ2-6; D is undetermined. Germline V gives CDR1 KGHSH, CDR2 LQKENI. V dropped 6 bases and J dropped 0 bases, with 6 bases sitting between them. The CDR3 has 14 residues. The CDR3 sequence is CASSPSSGANVLTF. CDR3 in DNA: TGTGCCAGCTCCCCCAGCTCTGGGGCCAACGTCCTGACTTTC.